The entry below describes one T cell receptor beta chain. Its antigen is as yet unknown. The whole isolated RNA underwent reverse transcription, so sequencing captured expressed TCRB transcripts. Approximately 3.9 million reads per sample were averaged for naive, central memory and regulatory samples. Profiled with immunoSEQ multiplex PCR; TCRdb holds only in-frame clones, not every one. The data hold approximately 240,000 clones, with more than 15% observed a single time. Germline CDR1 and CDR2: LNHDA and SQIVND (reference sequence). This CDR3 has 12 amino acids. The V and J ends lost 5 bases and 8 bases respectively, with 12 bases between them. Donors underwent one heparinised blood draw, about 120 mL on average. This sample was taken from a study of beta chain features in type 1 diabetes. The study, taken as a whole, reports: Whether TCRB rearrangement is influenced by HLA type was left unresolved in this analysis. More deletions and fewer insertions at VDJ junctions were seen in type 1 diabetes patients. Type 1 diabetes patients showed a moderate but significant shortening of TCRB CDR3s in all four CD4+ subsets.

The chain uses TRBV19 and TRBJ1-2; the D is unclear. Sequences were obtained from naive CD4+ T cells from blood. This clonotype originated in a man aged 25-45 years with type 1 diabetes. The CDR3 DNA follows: TGTGCCAGTAGTTCAGCCACCGGAGGCTACACCTTC. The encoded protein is CASSSATGGYTF.